The sample holds a few counts of the clone carrying this T cell receptor (beta chain). Its cognate antigen is unknown. This entry comes from a study of T cells in Graves' hyperthyroidism and ophthalmopathy. Findings and limits, study-wide: Researchers found most expanded thyroid clonotypes above 0.001 in blood as well. Patients with ophthalmopathy were separated from those with stable hyperthyroidism by a 13 V-J model.

Uncontrolled infection, other autoimmune disease, pregnancy or lactation disqualified patients from enrolment. Amplified TCR beta CDR3 regions derived from RNA transcripts. During a first-round RT-PCR of the TCR CDR3, the HTBI primer set was used. TCRdb reprocessed the multiplex PCR reads via MiXCR and lists one record per CDR3 protein. The sample has 500,000 to 800,000 distinct CDR3 sequences; about 45% are singletons. The receptor's source is an adult man with Graves' disease, either hyperthyroidism or ophthalmopathy (not recorded which). Sequenced sample: peripheral blood or thyroid tissue (not recorded which).

CDR3 in amino acids: CASSQDLLSKPLEQYF. The CDR3 coding sequence is TGTGCCAGCAGCCAAGATTTACTATCGAAGCCACTCGAGCAGTACTTC. The V gene is TRBV9, the J gene TRBJ2-7; D gene uncertain. The CDR3 loop spans 16 amino acids. The germline V and J ends were trimmed by 4 bases and 6 bases, with 23 bases remaining between them. Germline CDR1 reads SGDLS; CDR2 reads YYNGEE.